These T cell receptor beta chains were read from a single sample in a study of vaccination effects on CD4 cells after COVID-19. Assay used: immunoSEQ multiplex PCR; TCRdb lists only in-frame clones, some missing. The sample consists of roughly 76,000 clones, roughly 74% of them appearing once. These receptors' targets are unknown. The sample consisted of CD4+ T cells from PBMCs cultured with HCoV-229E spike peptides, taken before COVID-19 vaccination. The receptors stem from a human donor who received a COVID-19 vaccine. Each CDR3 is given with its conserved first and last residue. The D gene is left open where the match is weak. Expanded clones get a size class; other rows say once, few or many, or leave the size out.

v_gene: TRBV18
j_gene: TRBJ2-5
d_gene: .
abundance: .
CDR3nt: TGTGCCAGCTCACTTGTAAACAGGGCGATCCAAGAGACCCAGTACTTC
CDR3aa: CASSLVNRAIQETQYF

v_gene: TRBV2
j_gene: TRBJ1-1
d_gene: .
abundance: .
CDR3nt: TGTGCCAGCAGTGAGAGGGGAGAAAATGAAGCTTTCTTT
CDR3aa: CASSERGENEAFF

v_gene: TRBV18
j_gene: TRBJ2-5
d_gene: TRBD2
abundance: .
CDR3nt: TGTGCCAGCTCAGAACTAGCGGGGGAACCGACTTCAAAAGAGACCCAGTACTTC
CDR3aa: CASSELAGEPTSKETQYF

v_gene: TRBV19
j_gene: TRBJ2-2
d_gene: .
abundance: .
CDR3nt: TGTGCCAGTAGTATCGCGGGACGGGGGAACACCGGGGAGCTGTTTTTT
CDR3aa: CASSIAGRGNTGELFF

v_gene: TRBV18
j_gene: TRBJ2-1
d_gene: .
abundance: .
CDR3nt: TGTGCCAGCTCACCCAGCACAGGAACCTACAATGAGCAGTTCTTC
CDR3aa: CASSPSTGTYNEQFF

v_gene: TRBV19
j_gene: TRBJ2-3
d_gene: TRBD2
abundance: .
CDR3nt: TGTGCCAGTACCGACAGGCCCGGGGGGGCCGCAGATACGCAGTATTTT
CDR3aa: CASTDRPGGAADTQYF

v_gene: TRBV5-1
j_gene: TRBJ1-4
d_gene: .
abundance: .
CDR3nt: TGCGCCAGCAGCGAAGATACAGGGAGGGAAAAACTGTTTTTT
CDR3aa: CASSEDTGREKLFF

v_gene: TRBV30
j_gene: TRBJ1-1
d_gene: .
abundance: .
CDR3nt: TGTGCCTGGGGGCGGGAAAAGGGGTCTGAAGCTTTCTTT
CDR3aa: CAWGREKGSEAFF

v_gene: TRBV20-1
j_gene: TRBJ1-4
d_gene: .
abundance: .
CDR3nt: TGCAGTGCTGAAACCCAGGAAAAACTGTTTTTT
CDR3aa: CSAETQEKLFF

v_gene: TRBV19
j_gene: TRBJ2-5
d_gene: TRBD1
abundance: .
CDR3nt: TGTGCCAGTAGTTGGACAGGGGGCGGACAGACCCAGTACTTC
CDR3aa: CASSWTGGGQTQYF

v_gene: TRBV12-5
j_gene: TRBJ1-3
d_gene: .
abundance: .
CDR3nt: TGTGCTAGTGGTTTGGGAGGCATAGGAAACACCATATATTTT
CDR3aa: CASGLGGIGNTIYF

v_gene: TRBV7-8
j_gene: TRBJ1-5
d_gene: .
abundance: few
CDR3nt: TGTGCCAGCAGCCCACGTAGCAATCAGCCCCAGCATTTT
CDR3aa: CASSPRSNQPQHF

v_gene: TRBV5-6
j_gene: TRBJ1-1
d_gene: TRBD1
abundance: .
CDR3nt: TGTGCCAGCAGCAGGGGACAGCAGAACACTGAAGCTTTCTTT
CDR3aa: CASSRGQQNTEAFF

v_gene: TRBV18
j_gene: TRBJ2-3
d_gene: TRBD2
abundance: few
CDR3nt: TGTGCCAGCTCAGCCGGGACTAGCGGGACCATCACAGATACGCAGTATTTT
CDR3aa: CASSAGTSGTITDTQYF

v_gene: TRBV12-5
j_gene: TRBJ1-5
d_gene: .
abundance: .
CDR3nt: TGTGCTAGTGGTCTGGGAAATCAGCCCCAGCATTTT
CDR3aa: CASGLGNQPQHF

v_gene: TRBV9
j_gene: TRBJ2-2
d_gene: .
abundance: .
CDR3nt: TGTGCCAGCAGCGTAGAGGCACAGCCAACCGGGGAGCTGTTTTTT
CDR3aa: CASSVEAQPTGELFF

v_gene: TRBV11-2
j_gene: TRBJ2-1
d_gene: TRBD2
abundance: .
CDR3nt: TGTGCCAGCAGCTTAACTAGCGGGGGCAATGAGCAGTTCTTC
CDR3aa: CASSLTSGGNEQFF

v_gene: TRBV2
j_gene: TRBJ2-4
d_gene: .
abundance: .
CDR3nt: TGTGCCAGCAGTATGCTTCTGGGACAAACTAACATTCAGTACTTC
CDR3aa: CASSMLLGQTNIQYF

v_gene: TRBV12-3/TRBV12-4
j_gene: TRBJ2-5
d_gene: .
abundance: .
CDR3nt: TGTGCCAGCAGTTTTTTATCGTTGGAGACCCAGTACTTC
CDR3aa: CASSFLSLETQYF

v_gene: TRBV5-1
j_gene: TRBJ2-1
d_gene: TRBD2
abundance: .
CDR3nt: TGCGCCAGCAGCTTGGAAGCGGGGCCCTACAATGAGCAGTTCTTC
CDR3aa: CASSLEAGPYNEQFF

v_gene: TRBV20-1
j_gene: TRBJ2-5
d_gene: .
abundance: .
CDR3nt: TGCAGTGGGGCCATACAAGAGACCCAGTACTTC
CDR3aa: CSGAIQETQYF

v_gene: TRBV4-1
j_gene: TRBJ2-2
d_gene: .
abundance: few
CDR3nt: TGCGCCAGCAAAAAATGGGTCGGCGGGGAGCTGTTTTTT
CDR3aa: CASKKWVGGELFF

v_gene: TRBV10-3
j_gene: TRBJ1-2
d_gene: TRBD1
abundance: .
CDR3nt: TGTGCCATCAGTGACGGACAGGGGCTGGCCTATGGCTACACCTTC
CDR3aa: CAISDGQGLAYGYTF

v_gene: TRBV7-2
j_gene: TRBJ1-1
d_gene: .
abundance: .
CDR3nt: TGTGCCAGCAGCTTAGTCAGGGTAAACACTGAAGCTTTCTTT
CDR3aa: CASSLVRVNTEAFF

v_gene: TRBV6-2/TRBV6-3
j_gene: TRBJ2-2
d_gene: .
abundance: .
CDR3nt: TGTGCCAGCAGTTACGCCAAGGGCAACACCGGGGAGCTGTTTTTT
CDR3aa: CASSYAKGNTGELFF

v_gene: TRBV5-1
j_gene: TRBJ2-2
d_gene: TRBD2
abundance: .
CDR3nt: TGCGCCAGCAGCTTGCAGCGGGGGGCCGGGGAGCTGTTTTTT
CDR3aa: CASSLQRGAGELFF

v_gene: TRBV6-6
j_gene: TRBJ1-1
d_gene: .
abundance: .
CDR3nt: TGTGCCAGCAGCGCCCCCGGGGGGCGAATGGCGGCTGAAGCTTTCTTT
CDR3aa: CASSAPGGRMAAEAFF

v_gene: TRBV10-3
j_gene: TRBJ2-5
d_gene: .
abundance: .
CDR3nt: TGTGCCATCAGTGAGGCAGGAATTATGTACCAAGAGACCCAGTACTTC
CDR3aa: CAISEAGIMYQETQYF

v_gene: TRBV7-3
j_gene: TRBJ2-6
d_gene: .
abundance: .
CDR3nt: TGTGCCAGCAGCTACGGTGGTGGGACAACCTCTGGGGCCAACGTCCTGACTTTC
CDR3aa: CASSYGGGTTSGANVLTF

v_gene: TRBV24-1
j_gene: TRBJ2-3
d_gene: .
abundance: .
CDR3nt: TGTGCCACCTCTACGACGGTTTCGCAGTATTTT
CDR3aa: CATSTTVSQYF

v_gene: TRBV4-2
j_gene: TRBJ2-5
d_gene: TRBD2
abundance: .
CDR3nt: TGTGCCAGCAGCCTCGGAAGCGGGGGTCGCCAAGAGACCCAGTACTTC
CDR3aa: CASSLGSGGRQETQYF

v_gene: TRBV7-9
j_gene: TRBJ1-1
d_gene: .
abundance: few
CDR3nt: TGTGCCAGCAGCCCCATTACAGGGAGGACTGAAGCTTTCTTT
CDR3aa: CASSPITGRTEAFF

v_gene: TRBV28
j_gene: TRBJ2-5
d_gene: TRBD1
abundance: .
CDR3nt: TGTGCCAGCAGTTTGGGACAGGGGTCCCAGTACTTC
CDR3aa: CASSLGQGSQYF

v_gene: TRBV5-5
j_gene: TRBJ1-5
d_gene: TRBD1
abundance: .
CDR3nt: TGTGCCAGCAGCGACCGGACAGGGAGCCTCAATCAGCCCCAGCATTTT
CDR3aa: CASSDRTGSLNQPQHF

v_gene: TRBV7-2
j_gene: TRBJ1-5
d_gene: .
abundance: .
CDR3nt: TGTGCCAGCAGCTTCGGCAACAGTCAGCCCCAGCATTTT
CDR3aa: CASSFGNSQPQHF

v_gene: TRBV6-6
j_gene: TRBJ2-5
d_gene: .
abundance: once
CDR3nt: TGTGCCAGCAGTTACTCGTTGGGTGGGAGCCAAGAGACCCAGTACTTC
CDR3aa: CASSYSLGGSQETQYF

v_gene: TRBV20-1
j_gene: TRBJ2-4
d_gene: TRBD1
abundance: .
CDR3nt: TGCAGTGCTAGTCACTGGCAGGGGGCCAACATTCAGTACTTC
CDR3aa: CSASHWQGANIQYF

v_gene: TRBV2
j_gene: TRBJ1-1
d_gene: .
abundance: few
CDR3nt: TGTGCCAGCCACAGGGAGGGGGGGACTGAAGCTTTCTTT
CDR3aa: CASHREGGTEAFF

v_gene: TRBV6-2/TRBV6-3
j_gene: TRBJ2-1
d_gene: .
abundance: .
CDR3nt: TGTGCCAGCAACCCCCAGCCACGAAATGAGCAGTTCTTC
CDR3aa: CASNPQPRNEQFF

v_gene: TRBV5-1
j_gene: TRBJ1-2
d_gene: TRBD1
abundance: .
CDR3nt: TGCGCCAGCAGCTTGAGCGGACAGGGGAATGGCTACACCTTC
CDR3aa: CASSLSGQGNGYTF

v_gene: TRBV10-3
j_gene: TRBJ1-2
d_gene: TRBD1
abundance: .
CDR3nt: TGTGCCATCAGTGAGTCCCCAGGGGGCGCCGGCTATGGCTACACCTTC
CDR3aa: CAISESPGGAGYGYTF

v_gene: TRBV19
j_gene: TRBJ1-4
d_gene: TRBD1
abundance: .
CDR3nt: TGTGCCAGTAGTACGCGAGGGAGGGGGCAAAGGAGTGAAAAACTGTTTTTT
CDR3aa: CASSTRGRGQRSEKLFF

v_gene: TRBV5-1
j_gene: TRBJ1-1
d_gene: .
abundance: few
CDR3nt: TGCGCCAGCAGCTTGGGTGTCGGGGGAATGAACACTGAAGCTTTCTTT
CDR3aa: CASSLGVGGMNTEAFF

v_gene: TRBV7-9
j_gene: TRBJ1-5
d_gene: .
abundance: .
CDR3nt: TGTGCCAGCAGCTTAGCGTCAGGGAATCAGCCCCAGCATTTT
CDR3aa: CASSLASGNQPQHF

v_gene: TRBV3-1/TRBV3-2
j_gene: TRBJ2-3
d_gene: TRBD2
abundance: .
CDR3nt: TGTGCCAGCAGCCGGTTAGCGGGGGAGACGCAGTATTTT
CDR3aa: CASSRLAGETQYF

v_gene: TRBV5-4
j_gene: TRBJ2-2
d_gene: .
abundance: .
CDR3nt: TGTGCCAGCAGCTTTCGCGCATCGAACACCGGGGAGCTGTTTTTT
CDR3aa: CASSFRASNTGELFF

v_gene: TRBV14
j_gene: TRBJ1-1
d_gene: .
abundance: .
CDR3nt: TGTGCCAGCAGCCTAGGGAGTTTGAACACTGAAGCTTTCTTT
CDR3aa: CASSLGSLNTEAFF

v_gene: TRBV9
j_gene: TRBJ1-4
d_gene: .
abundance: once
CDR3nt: TGTGCCAGCGGCCCCCGGGGGAGTGGCGAAAAACTGTTTTTT
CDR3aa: CASGPRGSGEKLFF

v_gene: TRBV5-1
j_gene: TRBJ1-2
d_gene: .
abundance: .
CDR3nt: TGCGCCAGCAGCTTGAGCCAGCTGGAGGGCTACACCTTC
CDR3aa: CASSLSQLEGYTF

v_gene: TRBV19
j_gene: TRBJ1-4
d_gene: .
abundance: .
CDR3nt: TGTGCCAGTAGTATAAGGGCGGGGGAAGGAGAAAAACTGTTTTTT
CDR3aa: CASSIRAGEGEKLFF

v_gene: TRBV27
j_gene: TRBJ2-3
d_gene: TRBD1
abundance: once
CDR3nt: TGTGCCAGCAGCACCGACAGGGTAGTCACGCAGTATTTT
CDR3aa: CASSTDRVVTQYF